A selection of T cell receptor beta chains follows, all from one sample in a study of CD8+ T cells in alopecia areata. Assay used: immunoSEQ multiplex PCR; TCRdb lists only in-frame clones, some missing. The sample yields about 120,000 clones, 56% seen once. Sample: CD4+ T cells sorted from blood, taken at week 24, from a patient treated with tofacitinib. The origin of the receptors is a human donor with alopecia areata. CDR3s include the opening cysteine and the closing phenylalanine or tryptophan. The D gene is left open where the match is weak. Clone size is given for some rows only: seen once, a few or many times, or a class if the clone is expanded.

>.|.|TRBV28|TRBJ2-7
TGTGCCAGCAGGCGGAGCGGAACCTACGAGCAGTACTTC
CASRRSGTYEQYF
>few|.|TRBV7-8|TRBJ2-5
TGTGCCAGCAGCATGAAGCGGACCCAAGAGACCCAGTACTTC
CASSMKRTQETQYF
>.|.|TRBV5-6|TRBJ1-1
TGTGCCAGCAGCTTCCAATACACTGAAGCTTTCTTT
CASSFQYTEAFF
>few|.|TRBV30|TRBJ2-3
TGTGCCTGGAGTGTAGCAGGGTCCGCAGATACGCAGTATTTT
CAWSVAGSADTQYF
>few|TRBD2|TRBV5-8|TRBJ2-3
TGTGCCAGCAGCCCCGGGACTAGCGTCGATACGCAGTATTTT
CASSPGTSVDTQYF
>.|.|TRBV7-9|TRBJ2-3
TGTGCCAGCAGCCTGTGGACTTTCCCCGCAGATACGCAGTATTTT
CASSLWTFPADTQYF
>.|.|TRBV5-1|TRBJ2-6
TGCGCCAGCAGCTTGGCCAGCAGGCGTGGGGCCAACGTCCTGACTTTC
CASSLASRRGANVLTF
>few|.|TRBV10-2|TRBJ2-5
TGCGCCAGCAGTGGTCTAGAGACCCAGTACTTC
CASSGLETQYF
>.|TRBD2|TRBV29-1|TRBJ2-4
TGCAGCGTTGTGACAGGGCGGGAGGGCATTCAGTACTTC
CSVVTGREGIQYF
>once|.|TRBV9|TRBJ1-3
TGTGCCAGCAGCCGCGAAGGTTCGGGAAACACCATATATTTT
CASSREGSGNTIYF
>.|.|TRBV18|TRBJ1-1
TGTGCCAGCTCTAAACGGGCAGACCGACACACTGAAGCTTTCTTT
CASSKRADRHTEAFF
>few|.|TRBV25-1|TRBJ1-6
TGTGCCAGCAGTGAACAGGGGTATTCACCCCTCCACTTT
CASSEQGYSPLHF
>few|.|TRBV29-1|TRBJ1-1
TGCAGCGTTGAAAGGGGTGATCGGGTAGCTTTCTTT
CSVERGDRVAFF
>.|.|TRBV30|TRBJ2-7
TGTGCCTGGAGCCGCGCGGGCTATTCCTACGAGCAGTACTTC
CAWSRAGYSYEQYF
>.|.|TRBV6-6|TRBJ1-2
TGTGCCAGCAGATATACAGCCCTGGGGAACTATGGCTACACCTTC
CASRYTALGNYGYTF
>.|.|TRBV30|TRBJ1-2
TGTGCCTGGAGCCTAACGGGGGCCGAGGGCTACACCTTC
CAWSLTGAEGYTF
>.|TRBD2|TRBV29-1|TRBJ2-3
TGCAGCGTTGACGACCTAGCGGGCTTT
CSVDDLAGF
>few|.|TRBV29-1|TRBJ2-2
TGCAGCGTTGGGCAGTTGGCCGGGGAGCTGTTTTTT
CSVGQLAGELFF
>few|.|TRBV7-2|TRBJ2-5
TGTGCCAGCAGAGAAGGAGAGACCCAGTACTTC
CASREGETQYF
>.|TRBD1|TRBV18|TRBJ2-7
TGTGCCAGCTCGCCCATCTCGGGACAGTTCTACGAGCAGTACTTC
CASSPISGQFYEQYF
>few|TRBD1|TRBV6-5|TRBJ2-2
TGTGCCAGCAGTTACATCAGGGGGACCGGGGAGCTGTTTTTT
CASSYIRGTGELFF
>medium-sized|.|TRBV14|TRBJ2-2
TGTGCCAGCAGCCAAGCCCTCAGGACCGGGGAGCTGTTTTTT
CASSQALRTGELFF
>.|.|TRBV25-1|TRBJ2-3
TGTGCCTCCCGGGGGGCGGTAGGCACAGATACGCAGTATTTT
CASRGAVGTDTQYF
>.|.|TRBV7-2|TRBJ2-1
TGTGCCAGCAGCTTAGTAGCCAATGAGCAGTTCTTC
CASSLVANEQFF
>.|TRBD1|TRBV2|TRBJ2-2
TGTGCCAGCAGGACAGGGTCCGGGGAGCTGTTTTTT
CASRTGSGELFF
>.|.|TRBV18|TRBJ1-2
TGTGCCAGCTCACCTGACGGCTACTATGGCTACACCTTC
CASSPDGYYGYTF
>.|TRBD1|TRBV29-1|TRBJ2-5
TGCAGCGCCCGACAGGGTTTGGAGACCCAGTACTTC
CSARQGLETQYF
>few|.|TRBV28|TRBJ1-1
TGTGCCAGCAGTTCCCTCGGTAGGGTGGGTGAAGCTTTCTTT
CASSSLGRVGEAFF
>.|.|TRBV29-1|TRBJ2-5
TGCAGCGTTCTCGCGTACCCCCGTGCTCGACAAGAGACCCAGTACTTC
CSVLAYPRARQETQYF
>.|TRBD1|TRBV9|TRBJ1-2
TGTGCCAGCAGCGACCCGGACAGGGCTGGGTATGGCTACACCTTC
CASSDPDRAGYGYTF
>few|.|TRBV2|TRBJ2-6
TGTGCCAGCAGTGACCAGGGGACCGGGGCCAACGTCCTGACTTTC
CASSDQGTGANVLTF
>.|TRBD1|TRBV10-3|TRBJ1-2
TGTGCCATCAGTAAAGGACAGGGCCAGAGGGGCTACACCTTC
CAISKGQGQRGYTF
>.|.|TRBV6-5|TRBJ2-5
TGTGCCAGCAACCGGGGATCGGGCGGAGAGACCCAGTACTTC
CASNRGSGGETQYF
>.|.|TRBV30|TRBJ1-3
TGTGCCTGGAGTATATTATCAGGGGTAGTAGACACCATATATTTT
CAWSILSGVVDTIYF
>.|.|TRBV7-2|TRBJ2-3
TGTGCCAGCAGCCCGCGCCAGCCCACAGATACGCAGTATTTT
CASSPRQPTDTQYF
>.|.|TRBV4-1|TRBJ2-1
TGCGCCAGCAGCCAGAAGGAAAGCTCCTACAATGAGCAGTTCTTC
CASSQKESSYNEQFF
>.|.|TRBV30|TRBJ1-6
TGTGCCTGGAGGGGGACGGCCAATACTTCACCCCTCCACTTT
CAWRGTANTSPLHF
>.|.|TRBV5-1|TRBJ1-3
TGCGCCAGCAGCTCCGGGGCCATGGAAGGAAACACCATATATTTT
CASSSGAMEGNTIYF
>.|.|TRBV6-5|TRBJ2-1
TGTGCCAGCACCCTGGCTCGGGGGCTTAGTGAGCAGTTCTTC
CASTLARGLSEQFF
>few|.|TRBV7-2|TRBJ2-5
TGTGCCAGCAGCTGGCAGGGGGGGGAGACCCAGTACTTC
CASSWQGGETQYF
>.|.|TRBV25-1|TRBJ2-5
TGTGCCAGCAGTGAATGGAATATTGAGGAGACCCAGTACTTC
CASSEWNIEETQYF
>.|.|TRBV28|TRBJ2-5
TGTGCCAGCAGTTCCCCAGGGCAGGGAGGTCAGACCCAGTACTTC
CASSSPGQGGQTQYF
>.|.|TRBV29-1|TRBJ1-6
TGCAGCGTTGCCACAGCCTATAATTCACCCCTCCACTTT
CSVATAYNSPLHF
>.|.|TRBV2|TRBJ2-2
TGTGCCGGTACTCAACAGGGACGGACCGGGGAGCTGTTTTTT
CAGTQQGRTGELFF
>.|.|TRBV6-5|TRBJ2-7
TGTGCCAGCGGACGGAAGAGCTCCTACGAGCAGTACTTC
CASGRKSSYEQYF
>.|.|TRBV15|TRBJ2-7
TGTGCCACCAGCAGAGCTAGGGGGACGGATACCTACGAGCAGTACTTC
CATSRARGTDTYEQYF
>.|.|TRBV5-1|TRBJ1-1
TGCGCCAGCAGCTTCACAGAGAACACTGAAGCTTTCTTT
CASSFTENTEAFF
>few|TRBD1|TRBV10-3|TRBJ1-3
TGTGCCACCGGACAGGGGGCGGACGGAAACACCATATATTTT
CATGQGADGNTIYF
>.|TRBD1|TRBV29-1|TRBJ2-6
TGCAGCGTGGGACAGTCTGGGGCCAACGTCCTGACTTTC
CSVGQSGANVLTF
>.|TRBD1|TRBV29-1|TRBJ1-2
TGCAGCGTTGAAGATCCGGACGGGACAGGGGGCGATGGCTACACCTTC
CSVEDPDGTGGDGYTF
>.|TRBD2|TRBV9|TRBJ2-5
TGTGCCAGCAGCGTCACCGGGACTAGGACGTTAGAGACCCAGTACTTC
CASSVTGTRTLETQYF
>few|TRBD1|TRBV18|TRBJ2-5
TGTGCCAGCTCGGCGACAGGGGAGACCCAGTACTTC
CASSATGETQYF
>.|.|TRBV7-2|TRBJ2-1
TGTGCCAGCAGCTTATCTCTTAGCATCAATGAGCAGTTCTTC
CASSLSLSINEQFF
>few|.|TRBV29-1|TRBJ2-2
TGCAGCGTTGAGTGGGGCCTTATAACCGGGGAGCTGTTTTTT
CSVEWGLITGELFF
>.|.|TRBV27|TRBJ2-1
TGTGCCAGCTCGGGACGCACGAGCTCCTACAATGAGCAGTTCTTC
CASSGRTSSYNEQFF